This is a list of T cell receptor beta chains from one sample in a study of cytomegalovirus exposure and HLA in healthy donors. Profiled with immunoSEQ multiplex PCR; TCRdb holds only in-frame clones, not every one. The sample has about 130,000 clones, about 69% seen once. Sequenced material: PBMCs. The receptors were gathered from a man between 25 and 39 years old in good health and CMV-seronegative. Each CDR3 is given with its conserved first and last residue. D genes are given only for firm matches.

V | D | CDR3
TRBV18 | - | CASSPVPGSGANVLTF
TRBV6-5 | - | CASTRTSGTEAFF
TRBV5-8 | - | CASSFLRDTQYF
TRBV29-1 | - | CSAPVRNEAFF
TRBV5-1 | TRBD2 | CASRRTSGSSYNEQFF
TRBV6-5 | TRBD1 | CASSYDPGGMNTEAFF
TRBV15 | TRBD1 | CATSRDRGQGWYEQYF
TRBV28 | TRBD1 | CASSHRQGKAPYEQYF
TRBV5-1 | - | CASRRLQGETQYF
TRBV6-6 | - | CASDLGVEGADTQYF
TRBV9 | TRBD2 | CASSVGLAETQYF
TRBV4-3 | - | CASSQVYMEAYGYTF
TRBV7-6 | TRBD1 | CASSLNRDRGGEQYF
TRBV5-1 | - | CASSLRQGRDEQYF
TRBV7-8 | - | CASSLALRGTEAFF
TRBV27 | - | CASRGFGYQPQHF
TRBV27 | - | CASSLSPAVSYNEQFF
TRBV30 | - | CAWSYGDSNQPQHF
TRBV5-1 | TRBD1 | CASGQTGSGETQYF
TRBV5-6 | - | CASRPSGRTDTQYF
TRBV2 | - | CASSDGQISNQPQHF
TRBV15 | TRBD1 | CATSRQQGAGYGYTF
TRBV9 | - | CASSVSEDTQYF
TRBV6-1 | - | CASSLTSYNEQFF
TRBV10-2 | - | CASSEYPRLSDEQYF
TRBV11-2 | TRBD2 | CASSARSGSGETQYF
TRBV5-1 | TRBD1 | CASSSTGVRETQYF
TRBV29-1 | TRBD1 | CSVAGRQGSEQYF
TRBV6-5 | TRBD1 | CASSYGTGGYEQYF
TRBV14 | TRBD1 | CASRRTGLNEQFF
TRBV4-3 | - | CASSQDRGGSTEAFF
TRBV7-9 | TRBD1 | CASTRDSATNEKLFF
TRBV25-1 | - | CASTAGGSYEQYF
TRBV9 | TRBD2 | CASSAGLAVVREQYF
TRBV29-1 | - | CSVGVRGLPPHTDTQYF
TRBV27 | TRBD2 | CASSLWAGVRQETQYF
TRBV18 | TRBD1 | CASSWGQGPSYEQYF